This entry concerns a single TCR beta chain. The sample originates from a study of T cell changes during pregnancy in multiple sclerosis. The method was immunoSEQ multiplex PCR; TCRdb's version includes in-frame clones alone and lacks a portion of them. The sample holds around 50,000 clones, about 90% seen once. Sequences were derived from CD4+ T cells from peripheral blood mononuclear cells, sampled after pregnancy. The source of this sequence is a female donor in good health, enrolled as a control in a pregnancy study.

The CDR3 DNA is TGTGCCAGCAGCTTGTATCAGTTCACAGATACGCAGTATTTT. Its protein product is CASSLYQFTDTQYF. The chain employs TRBV11-3 and TRBJ2-3, with D unclear. This CDR3 contains 14 residues. Germline lookup yields CDR1 SGHNT and CDR2 YENEEA. V was trimmed by 3 bases and J by 2 bases, leaving 9 bases between them. The full variable domain, with the rest looked up from reference TRBV11-3 and TRBJ2-3, is EAGVVQSPRYKIIEKKQPVAFWCNPISGHNTLYWYLQNLGQGPELLIRYENEEAVDDSQLPKDRFSAERLKGVDSTLKIQPAELGDSAVYLCASSLYQFTDTQYFGPGTRLTVL.